What follows is one T cell receptor (beta chain) and its context. How the authors handled the data: Estimation of nucleated cell counts was performed using reference gene primer amplification. Sequencing was performed with immunoSEQ multiplex PCR; in TCRdb, only in-frame clones are kept and a portion is missing. The D gene and trimming were derived from the DNA, and the V and J assignments and clone size from that table. The sample records almost 400,000 clones, around 87% being singletons. These data originate in a study of blood T cell repertoires in COVID-19. The germline gives CDR1 LNHNV, CDR2 YYDKDF (reference sequence). Trimming removed 3 bases from V and 9 bases from J, with 21 bases in between. The CDR3 length is 16 residues.

The sequenced material came from peripheral blood. The clonotype comes from a woman aged 60-75 years with COVID-19, enrolled during active disease. The chain links TRBV15 to TRBJ1-5; D is perhaps TRBD1 (6 bases). The CDR3 bases are TGTGCCACCAGCAGGGAAGCGATGGGGGCGTCGGTGCCCCAGCATTTT. Translating gives CATSREAMGASVPQHF.